Sequencing of this TCR beta chain was carried out in a study of human T cells and chemical hapten exposure. On this clonotype itself: What it binds is unknown.

In TCRdb, the RACE reads were re-called with MiXCR into one record per CDR3 protein. Of 150,000 to 200,000 distinct CDR3 sequences in the sample, about 14% were seen once. Noted time point: patch test 1, 2 weeks after DPC sensitization. Treatment: therapeutic diphenylcyclopropenone sensitization with weekly scalp DPC. The authors extracted total RNA from unfractionated whole blood. Study observations and caveats: Healthy people's immune response may differ from that of the donors, who had alopecia.

Trimming cost V 5 bases and J 0 bases, with 14 bases left between them. This CDR3 has 15 amino acids. Germline V lookup: CDR1 SGHTA, CDR2 FQGNSA. This TCR came from a woman between 25 and 40 years old with alopecia areata. Some clones in this sample may be carry-over from other donors' samples. The chain recombines TRBV7-2 with TRBJ2-7; a possible D gene is TRBD2 (7 bases). The sample was whole blood, taken in connection with sensitization to the hapten diphenylcyclopropenone (DPC). In nucleotides, the CDR3 is TGTGCCAGCAGCCCCCAGGCGGGGGCCTCCTACGAGCAGTACTTC. Translated: CASSPQAGASYEQYF.